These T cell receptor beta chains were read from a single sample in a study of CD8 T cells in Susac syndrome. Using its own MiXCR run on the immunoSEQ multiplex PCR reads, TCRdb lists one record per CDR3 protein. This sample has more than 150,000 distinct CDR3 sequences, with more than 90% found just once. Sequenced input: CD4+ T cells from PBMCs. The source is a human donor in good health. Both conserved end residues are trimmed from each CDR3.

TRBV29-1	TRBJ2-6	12	SVAPRSGANVLT
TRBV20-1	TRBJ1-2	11	SATPETAYGYT
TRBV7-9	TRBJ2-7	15	ASSLGSWAGANYEQY
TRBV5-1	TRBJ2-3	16	ASSLALVAGGPSDTQY
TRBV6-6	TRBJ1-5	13	ASNQKQVSYQPQH
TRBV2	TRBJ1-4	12	ASVLDSINEKLF
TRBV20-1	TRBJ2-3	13	SAISLAQPSDTQY
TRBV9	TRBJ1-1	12	ASSVGPQNTEAF
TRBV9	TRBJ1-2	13	ASSVGGVPHYGYT
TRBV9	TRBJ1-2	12	ASSVDRGHEGYT
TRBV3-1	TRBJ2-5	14	ASSQARLIRGETQY
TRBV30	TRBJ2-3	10	AWSGGAHTQY
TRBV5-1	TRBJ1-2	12	ASSLDTEGHGYT
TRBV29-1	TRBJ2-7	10	SVQRSGPEQY
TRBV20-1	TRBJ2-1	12	SARLGQLYNEQF
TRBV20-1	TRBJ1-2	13	SARSYTGANYGYT
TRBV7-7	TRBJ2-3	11	ASSRDSADTQY
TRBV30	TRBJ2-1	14	AWSVRGLSSYNEQF
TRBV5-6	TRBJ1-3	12	ASSQLQGGNTIY
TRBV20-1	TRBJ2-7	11	SARQGARYEQY
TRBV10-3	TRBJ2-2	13	AITSGQVRAGELF
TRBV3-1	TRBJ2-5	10	ASSQTLKTQY
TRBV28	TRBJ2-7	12	ASSLTRAGYEQY
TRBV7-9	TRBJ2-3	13	ASSSGGGVADTQY
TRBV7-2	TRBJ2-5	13	ASSLASGPRGAQY
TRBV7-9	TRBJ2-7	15	ASSLRSQSGVFYEQY
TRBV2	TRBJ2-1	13	ASSKPGLRTNEQF
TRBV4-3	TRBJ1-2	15	ASSQDWGRNANYGYT
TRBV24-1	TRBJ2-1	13	ATSRTGEQVNEQF
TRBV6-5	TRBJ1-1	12	ASRTLGGNTEAF
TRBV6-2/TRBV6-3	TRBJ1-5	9	ASSNSWPQH
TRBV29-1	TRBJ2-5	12	SVTGSGIQETQY
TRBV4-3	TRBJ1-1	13	ASSPGQGENTEAF
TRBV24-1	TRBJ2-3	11	ATTRQGSDTQY
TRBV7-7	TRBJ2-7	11	ASSRDAGDEQY
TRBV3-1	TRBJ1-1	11	ASSQLGNTEAF
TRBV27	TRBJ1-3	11	ASRLYSGNTIY
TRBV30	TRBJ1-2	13	AWRQRTGGYYGYT
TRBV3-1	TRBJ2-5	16	ASSQVNPWSSGRETQY
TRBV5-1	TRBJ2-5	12	ASSLEAGQETQY
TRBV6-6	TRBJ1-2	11	ASSLSSFSGYT
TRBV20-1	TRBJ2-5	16	SARDRMRRQAVDETQY
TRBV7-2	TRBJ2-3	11	ASSFGGTDTQY
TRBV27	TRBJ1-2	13	ASSLGQGLNYGYT
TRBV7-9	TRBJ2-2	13	ASSPMTGVTGELF
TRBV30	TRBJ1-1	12	AWSPDRGNTEAF
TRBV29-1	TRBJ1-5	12	SVWDRVGGQPQH
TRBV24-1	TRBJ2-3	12	ATSDFGEGDTQY
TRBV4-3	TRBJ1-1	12	ASSYTSGGTEAF